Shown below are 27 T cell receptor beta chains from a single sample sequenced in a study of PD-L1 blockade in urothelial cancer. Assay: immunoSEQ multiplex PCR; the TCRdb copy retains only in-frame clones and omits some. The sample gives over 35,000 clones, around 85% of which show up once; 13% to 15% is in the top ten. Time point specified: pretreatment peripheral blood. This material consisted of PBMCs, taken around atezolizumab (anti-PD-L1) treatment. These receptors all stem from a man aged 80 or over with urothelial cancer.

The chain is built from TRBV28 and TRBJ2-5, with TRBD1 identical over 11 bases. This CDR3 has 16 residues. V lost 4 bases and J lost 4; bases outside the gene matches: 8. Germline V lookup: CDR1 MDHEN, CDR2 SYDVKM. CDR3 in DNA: TGTGCCAGCAGTTCCGACCGGACAGGGGGCACAGAGACCCAGTACTTC. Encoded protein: CASSSDRTGGTETQYF.

For the CDR3, the DNA is TGTGCCAGCTCACACAGGGGTTACAATGAGCAGTTCTTC. Amino acids: CASSHRGYNEQFF. V and J are TRBV18 and TRBJ2-1; 7 bases match TRBD1. This CDR3 is built from 13 residues. V lost 4 bases to trimming and J lost 4 bases; unmatched junction nucleotides: 1. Germline assignment: CDR1 KGHSH and CDR2 LQKENI.

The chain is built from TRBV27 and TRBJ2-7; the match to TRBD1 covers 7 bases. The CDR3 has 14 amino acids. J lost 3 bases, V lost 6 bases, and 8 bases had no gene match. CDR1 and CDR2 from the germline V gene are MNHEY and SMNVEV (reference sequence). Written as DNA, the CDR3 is TGTGCCAGCAGCCGACTTGACAGGGACTACGAGCAGTACTTC. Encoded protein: CASSRLDRDYEQYF.

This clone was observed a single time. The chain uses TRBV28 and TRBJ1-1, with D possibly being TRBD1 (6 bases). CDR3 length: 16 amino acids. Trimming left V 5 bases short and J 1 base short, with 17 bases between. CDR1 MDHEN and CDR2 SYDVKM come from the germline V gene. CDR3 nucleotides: TGTGCCAGCAGTCCCTCATGGGGGCGGAGGAACACTGAAGCTTTCTTT. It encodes CASSPSWGRRNTEAFF.

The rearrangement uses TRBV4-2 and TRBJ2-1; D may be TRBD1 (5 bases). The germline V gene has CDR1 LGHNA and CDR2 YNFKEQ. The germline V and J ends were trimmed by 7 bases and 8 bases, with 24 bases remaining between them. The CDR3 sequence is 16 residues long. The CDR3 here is CASTLSPAGRRDEQFF. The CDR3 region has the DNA TGTGCCAGCACCCTAAGCCCGGCAGGGCGAAGGGATGAGCAGTTCTTC.

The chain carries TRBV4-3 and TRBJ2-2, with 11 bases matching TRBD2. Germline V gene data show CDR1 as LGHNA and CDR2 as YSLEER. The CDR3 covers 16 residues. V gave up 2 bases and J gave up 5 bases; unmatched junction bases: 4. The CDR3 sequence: CASSQTLAGDTGELFF. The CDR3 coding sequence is TGCGCCAGCAGCCAAACACTAGCGGGGGATACCGGGGAGCTGTTTTTT.

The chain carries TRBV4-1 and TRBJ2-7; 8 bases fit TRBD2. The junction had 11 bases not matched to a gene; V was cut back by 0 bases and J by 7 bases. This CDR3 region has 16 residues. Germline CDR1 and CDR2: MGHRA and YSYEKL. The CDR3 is CASSQDLAGPLSEQYF. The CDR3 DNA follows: TGCGCCAGCAGCCAAGATCTAGCGGGCCCCCTTAGTGAGCAGTACTTC.

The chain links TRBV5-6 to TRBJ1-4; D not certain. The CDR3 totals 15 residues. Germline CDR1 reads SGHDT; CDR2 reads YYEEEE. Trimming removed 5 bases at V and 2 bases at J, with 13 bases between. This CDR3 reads CASSQLFPTNEKLFF. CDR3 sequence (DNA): TGTGCCAGCAGTCAACTTTTTCCGACTAATGAAAAACTGTTTTTT.

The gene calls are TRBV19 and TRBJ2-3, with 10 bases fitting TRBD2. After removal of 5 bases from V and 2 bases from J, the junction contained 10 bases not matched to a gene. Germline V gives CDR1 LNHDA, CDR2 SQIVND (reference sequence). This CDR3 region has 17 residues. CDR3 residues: CASSPIAGGSVTDTQYF. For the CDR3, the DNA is TGTGCCAGTAGTCCAATAGCGGGAGGATCGGTCACAGATACGCAGTATTTT.

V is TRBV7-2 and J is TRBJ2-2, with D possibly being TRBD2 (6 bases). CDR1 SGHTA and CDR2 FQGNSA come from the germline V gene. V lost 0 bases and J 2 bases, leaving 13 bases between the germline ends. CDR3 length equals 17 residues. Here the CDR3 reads CASSLAWLAINTGELFF. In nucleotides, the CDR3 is TGTGCCAGCAGCTTAGCGTGGCTAGCGATTAACACCGGGGAGCTGTTTTTT.

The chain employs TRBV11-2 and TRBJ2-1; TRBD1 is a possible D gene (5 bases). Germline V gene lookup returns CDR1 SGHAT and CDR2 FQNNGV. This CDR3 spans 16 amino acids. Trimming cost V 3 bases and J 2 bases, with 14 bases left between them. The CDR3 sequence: CASSFRQTTTYNEQFF. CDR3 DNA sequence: TGTGCCAGCAGCTTCAGACAGACCACCACCTACAATGAGCAGTTCTTC.

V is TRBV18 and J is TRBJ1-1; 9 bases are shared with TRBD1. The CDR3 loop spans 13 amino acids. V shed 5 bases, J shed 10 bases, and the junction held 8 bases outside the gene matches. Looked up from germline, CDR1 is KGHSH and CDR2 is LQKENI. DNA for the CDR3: TGTGCCAGCTCATCCGAGGACAGGGGAGTAGCTTTCTTT. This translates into CASSSEDRGVAFF.

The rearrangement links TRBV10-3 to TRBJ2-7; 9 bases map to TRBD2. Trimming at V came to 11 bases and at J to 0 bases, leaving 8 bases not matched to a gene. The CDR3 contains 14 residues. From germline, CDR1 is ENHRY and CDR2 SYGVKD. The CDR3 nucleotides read TGTGCCTCCGGGACTAGCCGAAGCTCCTACGAGCAGTACTTC. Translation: CASGTSRSSYEQYF.

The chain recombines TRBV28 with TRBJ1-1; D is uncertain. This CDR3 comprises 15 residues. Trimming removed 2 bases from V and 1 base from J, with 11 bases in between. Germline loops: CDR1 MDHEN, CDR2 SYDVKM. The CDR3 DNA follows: TGTGCCAGCAGTTTAGGGCCCCGGGGGAACACTGAAGCTTTCTTT. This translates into CASSLGPRGNTEAFF.

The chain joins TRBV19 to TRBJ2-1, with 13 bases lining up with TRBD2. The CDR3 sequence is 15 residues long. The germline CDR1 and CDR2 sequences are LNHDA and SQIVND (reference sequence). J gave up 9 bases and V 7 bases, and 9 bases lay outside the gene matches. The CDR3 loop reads CASNKLAGGLGEQFF. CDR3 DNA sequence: TGTGCCAGTAACAAACTAGCGGGAGGGCTTGGTGAGCAGTTCTTC.

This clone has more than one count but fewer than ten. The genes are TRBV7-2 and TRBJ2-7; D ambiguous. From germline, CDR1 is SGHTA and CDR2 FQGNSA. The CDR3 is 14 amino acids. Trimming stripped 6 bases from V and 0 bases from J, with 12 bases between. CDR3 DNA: TGTGCCAGCAGTCCCCGTCCAGGCTCCTACGAGCAGTACTTC. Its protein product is CASSPRPGSYEQYF. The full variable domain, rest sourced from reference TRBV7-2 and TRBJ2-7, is GAGVSQSPSNKVTEKGKDVELRCDPISGHTALYWYRQSLGQGLEFLIYFQGNSAPDKSGLPSDRFSAERTGGSVSTLTIQRTQQEDSAVYLCASSPRPGSYEQYFGPGTRLTVT.

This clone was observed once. The CDR3 bases are TGTGCCAGCAGCCCGGGGACAGGCCTGGGGAATGGCTACACCTTC. This gives the protein CASSPGTGLGNGYTF. The V and J genes are TRBV7-2 and TRBJ1-2; 8 bases line up with TRBD1. The CDR3 runs to 15 residues. Losses at the gene ends were 5 bases for V and 6 bases for J; bases not matched to a gene: 11. CDR1 and CDR2 from the germline V gene are SGHTA and FQGNSA.

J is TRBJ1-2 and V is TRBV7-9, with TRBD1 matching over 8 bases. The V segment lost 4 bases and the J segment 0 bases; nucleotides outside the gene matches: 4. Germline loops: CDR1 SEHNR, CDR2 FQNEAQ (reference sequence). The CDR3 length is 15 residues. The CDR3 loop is CASSSRTGPNYGYTF. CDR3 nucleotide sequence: TGTGCCAGCAGCTCAAGGACAGGGCCTAACTATGGCTACACCTTC.

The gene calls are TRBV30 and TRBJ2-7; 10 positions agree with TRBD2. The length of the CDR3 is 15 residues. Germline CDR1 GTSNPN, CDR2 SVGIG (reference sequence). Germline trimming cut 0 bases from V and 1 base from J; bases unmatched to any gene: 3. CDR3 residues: CAWSVRTSGSYEQYF. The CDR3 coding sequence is TGTGCCTGGAGTGTACGGACTAGCGGATCCTACGAGCAGTACTTC.

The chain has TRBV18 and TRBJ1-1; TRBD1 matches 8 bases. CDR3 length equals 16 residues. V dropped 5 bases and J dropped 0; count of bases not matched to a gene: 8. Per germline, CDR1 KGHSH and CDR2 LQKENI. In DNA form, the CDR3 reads TGTGCCAGCTCATCACTGAGGACAGGGATGAACACTGAAGCTTTCTTT. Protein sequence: CASSSLRTGMNTEAFF.

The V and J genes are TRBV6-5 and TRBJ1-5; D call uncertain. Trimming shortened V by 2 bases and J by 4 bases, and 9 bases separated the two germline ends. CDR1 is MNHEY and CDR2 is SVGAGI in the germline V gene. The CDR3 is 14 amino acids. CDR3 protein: CASSYGPVNQPQHF. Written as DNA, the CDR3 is TGTGCCAGCAGTTACGGGCCAGTTAATCAGCCCCAGCATTTT.

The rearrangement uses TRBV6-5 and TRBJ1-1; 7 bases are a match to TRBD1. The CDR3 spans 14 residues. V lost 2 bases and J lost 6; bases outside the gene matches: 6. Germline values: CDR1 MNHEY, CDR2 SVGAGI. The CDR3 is CASSYGGTEAEAFF. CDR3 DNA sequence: TGTGCCAGCAGTTACGGCGGGACAGAGGCTGAAGCTTTCTTT.

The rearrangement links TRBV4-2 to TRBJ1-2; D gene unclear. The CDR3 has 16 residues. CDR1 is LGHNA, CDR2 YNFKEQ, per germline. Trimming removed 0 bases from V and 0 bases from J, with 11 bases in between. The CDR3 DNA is TGTGCCAGCAGCCAAGATTCGGTCGAGCCTAACTATGGCTACACCTTC. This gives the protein CASSQDSVEPNYGYTF.

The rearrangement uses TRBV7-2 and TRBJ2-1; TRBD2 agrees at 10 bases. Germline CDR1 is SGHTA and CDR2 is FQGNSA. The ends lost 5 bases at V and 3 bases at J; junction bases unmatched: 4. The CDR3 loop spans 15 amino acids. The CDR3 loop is CASSPLAGSYNEQFF. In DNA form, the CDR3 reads TGTGCCAGCAGCCCACTAGCGGGAAGCTACAATGAGCAGTTCTTC.

For the CDR3, the DNA is TGCGCCAGCAGTACTTCCCTCGGTGACACAGATACGCAGTATTTT. Translation gives CASSTSLGDTDTQYF. This chain joins TRBV10-1 and TRBJ2-3; D not resolved. The CDR3 spans 15 residues. Germline assignment: CDR1 WNHNN and CDR2 SYGVQD (reference sequence). The V end was cut by 5 bases, the J end by 2 bases, with 14 bases between.

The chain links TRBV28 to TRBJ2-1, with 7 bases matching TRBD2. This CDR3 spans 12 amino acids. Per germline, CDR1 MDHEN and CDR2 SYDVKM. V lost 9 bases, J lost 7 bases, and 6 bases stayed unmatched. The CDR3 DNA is TGTGCCAGTGTGGGGGGGTGGAATGAGCAGTTCTTC. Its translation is CASVGGWNEQFF.

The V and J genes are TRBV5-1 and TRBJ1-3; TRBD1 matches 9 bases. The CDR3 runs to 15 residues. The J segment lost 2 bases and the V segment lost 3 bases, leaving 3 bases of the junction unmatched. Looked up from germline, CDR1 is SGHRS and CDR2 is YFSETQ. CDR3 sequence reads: CASSSRTGAGNTIYF. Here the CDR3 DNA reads TGCGCCAGCAGCTCCCGGACAGGGGCTGGAAACACCATATATTTT.